What follows is one T cell receptor beta chain and its context. Germline CDR1 reads SGHRS; CDR2 reads YFSETQ. The CDR3 loop spans 13 amino acids. V was cut by 7 bases and J by 4 bases, with 14 bases left in between. Original methodology: From reference gene primer amplification, estimates of nucleated cell counts were derived. TCRdb's table, derived via immunoSEQ multiplex PCR, lists solely in-frame clones and lacks some. V, J and clone size reflect that table, while D and trimming were determined from the DNA. In the table there are about 140,000 clones, 80% to 85% of which are singletons. This entry comes from a study of blood T cell repertoires in COVID-19.

Sequencing input: PBMCs or T cells enriched from blood (not recorded which). This receptor was identified in a man in his forties with acute COVID-19. The V gene is TRBV5-1, the J gene TRBJ1-2; D possibly corresponds to TRBD1 (6 bases). The CDR3 loop is CASSNTGIYGYTF. CDR3 in DNA: TGCGCCAGCTCTAATACAGGGATCTATGGCTACACCTTC.